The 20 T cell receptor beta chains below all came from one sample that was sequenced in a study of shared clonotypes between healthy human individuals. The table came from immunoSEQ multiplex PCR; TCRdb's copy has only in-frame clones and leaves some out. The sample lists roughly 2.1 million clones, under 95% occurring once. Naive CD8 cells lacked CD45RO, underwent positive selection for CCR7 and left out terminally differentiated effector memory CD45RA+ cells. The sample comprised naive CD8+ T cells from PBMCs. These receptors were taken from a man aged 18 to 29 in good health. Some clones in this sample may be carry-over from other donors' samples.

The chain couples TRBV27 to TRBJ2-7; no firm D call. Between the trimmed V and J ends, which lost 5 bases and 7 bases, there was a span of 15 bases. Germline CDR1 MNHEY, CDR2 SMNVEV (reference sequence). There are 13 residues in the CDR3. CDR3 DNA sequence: TGTGCCAGCAGTCCCGCCCCTACGCGGGAGCAGTACTTC. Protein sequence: CASSPAPTREQYF.

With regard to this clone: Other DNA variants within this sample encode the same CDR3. The CDR3 reads CASSLGGSPYEQYF. The CDR3 DNA follows: TGTGCCAGCAGCTTGGGAGGGTCCCCCTACGAGCAGTACTTC. V and J are TRBV5-6 and TRBJ2-7; D is perhaps TRBD2 (5 bases). The CDR3 contains 14 residues. V lost 0 bases and J 2 bases, leaving 9 bases between the germline ends. Germline CDR1 and CDR2: SGHDT and YYEEEE. The variable domain in full, with the rest retrieved from reference TRBV5-6 and TRBJ2-7, is DAGVTQSPTHLIKTRGQQVTLRCSPKSGHDTVSWYQQALGQGPQFIFQYYEEEERQRGNFPDRFSGHQFPNYSSELNVNALLLGDSALYLCASSLGGSPYEQYFGPGTRLTVT.

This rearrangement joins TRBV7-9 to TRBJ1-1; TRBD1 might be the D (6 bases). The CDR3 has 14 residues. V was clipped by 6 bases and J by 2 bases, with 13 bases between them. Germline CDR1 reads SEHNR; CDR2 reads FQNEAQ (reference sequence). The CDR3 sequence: CASRGGGSNTEAFF. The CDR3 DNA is TGTGCCAGCAGGGGCGGGGGCTCCAACACTGAAGCTTTCTTT.

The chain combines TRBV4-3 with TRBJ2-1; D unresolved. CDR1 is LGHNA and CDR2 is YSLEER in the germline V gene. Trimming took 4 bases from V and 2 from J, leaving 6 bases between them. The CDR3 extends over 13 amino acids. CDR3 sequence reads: CASSPSAYNEQFF. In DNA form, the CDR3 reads TGCGCCAGCAGCCCAAGCGCCTACAATGAGCAGTTCTTC.

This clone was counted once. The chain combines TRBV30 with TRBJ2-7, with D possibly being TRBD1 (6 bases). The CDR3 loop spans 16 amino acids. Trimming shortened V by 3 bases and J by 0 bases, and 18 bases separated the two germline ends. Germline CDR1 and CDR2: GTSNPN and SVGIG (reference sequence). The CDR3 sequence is CAWSGLDSPSSYEQYF. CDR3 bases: TGTGCCTGGAGCGGGCTGGACAGCCCGAGCTCCTACGAGCAGTACTTC.

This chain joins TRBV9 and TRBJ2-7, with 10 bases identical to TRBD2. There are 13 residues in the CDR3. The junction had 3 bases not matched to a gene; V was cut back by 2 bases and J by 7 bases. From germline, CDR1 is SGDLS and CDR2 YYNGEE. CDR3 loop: CASSVTSGIEQYF. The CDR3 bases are TGTGCCAGCAGCGTTACTAGCGGGATAGAGCAGTACTTC. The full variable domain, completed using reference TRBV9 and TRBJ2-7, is DSGVTQTPKHLITATGQRVTLRCSPRSGDLSVYWYQQSLDQGLQFLIQYYNGEERAKGNILERFSAQQFPDLHSELNLSSLELGDSALYFCASSVTSGIEQYFGPGTRLTVT.

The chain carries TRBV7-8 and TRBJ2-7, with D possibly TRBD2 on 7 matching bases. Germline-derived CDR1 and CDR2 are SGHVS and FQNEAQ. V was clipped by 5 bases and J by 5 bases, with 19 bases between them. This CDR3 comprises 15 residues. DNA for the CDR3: TGTGCCAGCAGCCCCTGGGGGGGGGCGATCAACGAGCAGTACTTC. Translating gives CASSPWGGAINEQYF. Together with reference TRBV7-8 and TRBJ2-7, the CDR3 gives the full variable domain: GAGVSQSPRYKVAKRGQDVALRCDPISGHVSLFWYQQALGQGPEFLTYFQNEAQLDKSGLPSDRFFAERPEGSVSTLKIQRTQQEDSAVYLCASSPWGGAINEQYFGPGTRLTVT.

The CDR3 nucleotides read TGTGCCAGCAGTTACGCGGGGGCGAACACCGGGGAGCTGTTTTTT. Protein sequence: CASSYAGANTGELFF. This chain links TRBV6-5 with TRBJ2-2; 7 bases are shared with TRBD2. The CDR3 length is 15 residues. Germline CDR1 is MNHEY and CDR2 is SVGAGI. V lost 2 bases and J lost 0; bases outside the gene matches: 0.

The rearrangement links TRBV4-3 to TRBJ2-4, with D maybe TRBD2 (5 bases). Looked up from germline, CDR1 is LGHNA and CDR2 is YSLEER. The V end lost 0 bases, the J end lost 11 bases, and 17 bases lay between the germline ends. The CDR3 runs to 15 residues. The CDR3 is CASSQEFTLGIFQYF. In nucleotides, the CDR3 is TGCGCCAGCAGCCAAGAGTTCACCCTCGGGATTTTTCAGTACTTC.

The CDR3 protein is CASSRPGTINEQFF. The CDR3 DNA is TGTGCCAGTTCGCGACCCGGGACTATCAATGAGCAGTTCTTC. V gene TRBV19 combines with J gene TRBJ2-1, with TRBD2 matching over 7 bases. The CDR3 extends over 14 amino acids. Germline-derived CDR1 and CDR2 are LNHDA and SQIVND (reference sequence). J was trimmed by 6 bases and V by 8 bases; bases with no gene match: 10.

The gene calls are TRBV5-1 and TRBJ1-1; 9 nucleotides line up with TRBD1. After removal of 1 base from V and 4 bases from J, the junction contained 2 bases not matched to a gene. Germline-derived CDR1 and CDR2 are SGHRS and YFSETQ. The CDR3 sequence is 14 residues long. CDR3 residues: CASSLRTGVTEAFF. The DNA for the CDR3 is TGCGCCAGCAGCTTGCGGACAGGGGTCACTGAAGCTTTCTTT.

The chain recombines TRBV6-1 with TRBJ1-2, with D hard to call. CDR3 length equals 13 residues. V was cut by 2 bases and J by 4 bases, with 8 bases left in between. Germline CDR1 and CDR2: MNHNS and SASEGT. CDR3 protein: CASSEMGSYGYTF. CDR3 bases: TGTGCCAGCAGTGAAATGGGATCCTATGGCTACACCTTC.

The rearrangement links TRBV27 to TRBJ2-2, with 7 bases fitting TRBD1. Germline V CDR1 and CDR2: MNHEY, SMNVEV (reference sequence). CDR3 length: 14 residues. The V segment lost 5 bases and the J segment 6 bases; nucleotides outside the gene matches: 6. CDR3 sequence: CASSIYRGAGELFF. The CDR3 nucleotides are TGTGCCAGCAGTATCTACAGGGGTGCCGGGGAGCTGTTTTTT.

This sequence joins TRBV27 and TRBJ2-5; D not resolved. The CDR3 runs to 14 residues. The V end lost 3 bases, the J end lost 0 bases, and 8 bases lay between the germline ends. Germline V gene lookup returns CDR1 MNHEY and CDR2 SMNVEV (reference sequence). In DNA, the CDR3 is TGTGCCAGCAGTTTCATGGCGGACCAAGAGACCCAGTACTTC. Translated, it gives CASSFMADQETQYF.

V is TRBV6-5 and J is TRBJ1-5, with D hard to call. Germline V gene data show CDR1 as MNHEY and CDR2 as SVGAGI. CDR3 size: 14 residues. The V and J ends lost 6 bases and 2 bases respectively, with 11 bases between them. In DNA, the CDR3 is TGTGCCAGCAGCGGGGAAGCGGGCAATCAGCCCCAGCATTTT. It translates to CASSGEAGNQPQHF.

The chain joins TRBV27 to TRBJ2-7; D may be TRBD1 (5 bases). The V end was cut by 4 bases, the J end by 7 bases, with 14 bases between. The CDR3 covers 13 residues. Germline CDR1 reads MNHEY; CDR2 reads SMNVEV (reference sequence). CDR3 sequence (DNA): TGTGCCAGCAGTTATTTAGGGGTCGGGGAGCAGTACTTC. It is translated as CASSYLGVGEQYF.

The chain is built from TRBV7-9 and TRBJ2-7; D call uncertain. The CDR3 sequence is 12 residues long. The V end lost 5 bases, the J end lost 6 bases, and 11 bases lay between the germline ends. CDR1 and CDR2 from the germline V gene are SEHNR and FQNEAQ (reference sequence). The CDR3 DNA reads TGTGCCAGCAGCCCCATTCCGGGCGAGCAGTACTTC. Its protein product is CASSPIPGEQYF.

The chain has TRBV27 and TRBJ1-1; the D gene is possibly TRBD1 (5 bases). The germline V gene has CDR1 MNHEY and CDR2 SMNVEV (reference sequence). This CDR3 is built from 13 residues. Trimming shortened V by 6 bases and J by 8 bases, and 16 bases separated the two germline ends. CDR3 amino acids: CASRWRGGGEAFF. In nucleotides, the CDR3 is TGTGCCAGCAGGTGGAGGGGAGGTGGGGAAGCTTTCTTT.

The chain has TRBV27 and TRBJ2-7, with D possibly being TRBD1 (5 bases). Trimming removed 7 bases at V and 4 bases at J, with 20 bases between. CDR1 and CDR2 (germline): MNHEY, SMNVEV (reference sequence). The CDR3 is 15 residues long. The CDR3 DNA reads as TGTGCCAGCAATCCGCGCCAGGACACCCGGTACGAGCAGTACTTC. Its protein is CASNPRQDTRYEQYF.

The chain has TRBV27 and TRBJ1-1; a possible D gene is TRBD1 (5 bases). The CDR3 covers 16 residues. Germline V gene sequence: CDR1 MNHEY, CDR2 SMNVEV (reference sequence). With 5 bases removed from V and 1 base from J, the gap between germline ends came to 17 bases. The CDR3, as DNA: TGTGCCAGCAGTCCCCGGGGGGGAATGCGGAACACTGAAGCTTTCTTT. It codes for CASSPRGGMRNTEAFF.